This paragraph reports one TCR beta chain. This record comes from a study of monozygotic twins with inflammatory bowel disease. TCRdb re-called the 5' RACE reads; every CDR3 protein appears as one record, without DNA. The sample totals about 450,000 distinct CDR3 sequences; its top ten clones hold 2.4%. The CDR3 covers 12 residues. Germline V gives CDR1 DFQATT, CDR2 SNEGSKA (reference sequence). The TCR comes from a human donor with ulcerative colitis or Crohn's disease, or a healthy co-twin of an affected twin (not recorded which). The gene calls are TRBV20-1 and TRBJ1-1. The sample comprised blood. CDR3 amino acids: CSARLGSTEAFF.